The rows below give T cell receptor beta chains drawn from one sample of a study of cytomegalovirus exposure and HLA in healthy donors. Assay used: immunoSEQ multiplex PCR; TCRdb lists only in-frame clones, some missing. The sample lists roughly 100,000 clones, 80% occurring once. Sequenced sample: PBMCs. The receptors were gathered from a man aged 30 to 39 in good health and CMV-seropositive. Both conserved end residues are part of each CDR3. A D gene is named only where the DNA matches it firmly. Rows may omit the clone size; those that give it use once, few, many or a size class.

>TRBV7-2|TRBD1|TRBJ1-5|.
CASSTSGTGGQPQHF
TGTGCCAGCAGCACCTCCGGGACAGGGGGCCAGCCCCAGCATTTT
>TRBV30|TRBD2|TRBJ2-6|.
CAWSRMGGFSGANVLTF
TGTGCCTGGAGTCGGATGGGGGGGTTCTCTGGGGCCAACGTCCTGACTTTC
>TRBV5-1|TRBD1|TRBJ2-7|.
CASRASSLGTGAYEQYF
TGCGCCAGCAGAGCCTCGTCCCTGGGGACAGGGGCCTACGAGCAGTACTTC
>TRBV10-1|.|TRBJ1-1|.
CASSEGRGNTEAFF
TGCGCCAGCAGTGAAGGGCGGGGGAACACTGAAGCTTTCTTT
>TRBV18|.|TRBJ1-1|few
CASSRGHLNTEAFF
TGTGCCAGCTCACGGGGACATCTGAACACTGAAGCTTTCTTT
>TRBV6-1|.|TRBJ1-4|.
CASSPPIGGQKLFF
TGTGCCAGCAGCCCACCGATCGGGGGACAAAAACTGTTTTTT
>TRBV6-1|.|TRBJ1-6|.
CASTPGGNRNSPLHF
TGTGCCAGCACCCCAGGAGGTAACAGAAATTCACCCCTCCACTTT
>TRBV11-3|TRBD1|TRBJ2-3|.
CASSLRKQGADTQYF
TGTGCCAGCAGCTTAAGGAAACAGGGGGCAGATACGCAGTATTTT
>TRBV5-1|.|TRBJ2-5|.
CASYREAETQYF
TGCGCCAGCTACAGGGAAGCAGAGACCCAGTACTTC
>TRBV4-1|TRBD1|TRBJ2-7|few
CASSQLPGQGGDYEQYF
TGCGCCAGCAGCCAGCTACCGGGACAGGGTGGAGACTACGAGCAGTACTTC
>TRBV7-2|TRBD2|TRBJ2-1|.
CASSYGTSGNEQFF
TGTGCCAGCAGCTATGGGACTAGCGGTAATGAGCAGTTCTTC
>TRBV6-6|.|TRBJ2-2|.
CASRPLAGSNTGELFF
TGTGCCAGCAGGCCCCTCGCGGGCTCGAACACCGGGGAGCTGTTTTTT
>TRBV7-9|.|TRBJ1-5|once
CASSFQGNSNQPQHF
TGTGCCAGCAGCTTTCAGGGAAATAGCAATCAGCCCCAGCATTTT
>TRBV30|.|TRBJ1-1|.
CAWSVLDRSTEAFF
TGTGCCTGGAGTGTACTCGACAGAAGCACTGAAGCTTTCTTT
>TRBV5-4|TRBD2|TRBJ2-7|.
CASSSGTSSHEQYF
TGTGCCAGCAGCTCCGGGACTAGCAGTCACGAGCAGTACTTC
>TRBV5-6|TRBD1|TRBJ1-1|few
CASSLESGGYPTEAFF
TGTGCCAGCAGCTTGGAGTCAGGGGGCTACCCCACTGAAGCTTTCTTT
>TRBV4-3|.|TRBJ2-2|.
CASSYDSHTGELFF
TGCGCCAGCAGTTACGACAGCCACACCGGGGAGCTGTTTTTT
>TRBV5-1|TRBD2|TRBJ2-7|.
CASSLLLSGPGGAPYEQYF
TGCGCCAGCAGCTTGTTGTTGAGTGGGCCCGGGGGGGCCCCCTACGAGCAGTACTTC
>TRBV5-1|TRBD1|TRBJ1-1|.
CASSSDRVNTEAFF
TGCGCCAGCAGCTCAGACAGGGTGAACACTGAAGCTTTCTTT
>TRBV5-1|.|TRBJ1-1|few
CASSSQGGNTEAFF
TGCGCCAGCAGCTCGCAGGGAGGGAACACTGAAGCTTTCTTT
>TRBV6-5|.|TRBJ1-1|.
CATKPTPNTEAFF
TGTGCCACCAAACCGACACCAAACACTGAAGCTTTCTTT
>TRBV29-1|TRBD1|TRBJ1-5|.
CSVVLTGGKNQPQHF
TGCAGCGTTGTGTTAACAGGGGGCAAGAATCAGCCCCAGCATTTT
>TRBV13|TRBD2|TRBJ2-4|.
CASSSGLGGNIQYF
TGTGCCAGCAGCTCGGGACTAGGCGGGAACATTCAGTACTTC
>TRBV7-6|.|TRBJ1-5|.
CASSLGQGFGNQPQHF
TGTGCCAGCAGCTTGGGTCAGGGGTTTGGCAATCAGCCCCAGCATTTT
>TRBV9|TRBD2|TRBJ2-3|.
CASSVGPLLAGITDTQYF
TGTGCCAGCAGCGTAGGGCCCTTACTAGCGGGGATAACAGATACGCAGTATTTT
>TRBV7-7|.|TRBJ2-7|.
CASSLVERAEQYF
TGTGCTAGCAGCTTAGTTGAGAGGGCCGAGCAGTACTTC
>TRBV11-3|TRBD1|TRBJ2-7|.
CASASRGPSYEQYF
TGTGCCAGCGCATCAAGGGGGCCATCCTACGAGCAGTACTTC
>TRBV10-3|.|TRBJ2-6|.
CAIGAVSGANVLTF
TGTGCCATCGGGGCAGTCTCTGGGGCCAACGTCCTGACTTTC
>TRBV7-8|.|TRBJ2-2|.
CASSFYSSNTGELFF
TGTGCCAGCAGCTTCTACAGTTCTAACACCGGGGAGCTGTTTTTT
>TRBV9|.|TRBJ2-5|once
CASSVGTEETQYF
TGTGCCAGCAGCGTAGGGACTGAAGAGACCCAGTACTTC
>TRBV10-1|TRBD2|TRBJ2-1|.
CASSGGGNNEQFF
TGCGCCAGCAGCGGGGGGGGAAACAATGAGCAGTTCTTC
>TRBV5-4|.|TRBJ2-2|.
CASSIRGFGELFF
TGTGCCAGCAGTATTCGGGGTTTCGGGGAGCTGTTTTTT
>TRBV5-1|TRBD1|TRBJ2-1|.
CASSPGDSNNEQFF
TGCGCCAGCAGCCCTGGGGACAGTAACAATGAGCAGTTCTTC
>TRBV6-6|.|TRBJ2-2|.
CASSGGAGVGAGELFF
TGTGCCAGCAGTGGGGGGGCCGGTGTGGGGGCCGGGGAGCTGTTTTTT
>TRBV30|TRBD1|TRBJ1-2|.
CAWTGGVRTYGYTF
TGTGCCTGGACAGGGGGCGTACGGACCTATGGCTACACCTTC
>TRBV7-9|.|TRBJ1-2|.
CASTTDRAHGYTF
TGTGCCAGCACCACGGACAGAGCGCATGGCTACACCTTC
>TRBV7-9|.|TRBJ1-4|.
CASSLEGRGLEKLFF
TGTGCCAGCAGCTTGGAGGGAAGGGGTCTTGAAAAACTGTTTTTT
>TRBV6-1|TRBD1|TRBJ2-7|few
CASTFRDSSYEQYF
TGTGCCAGCACTTTCAGGGACAGCTCCTACGAGCAGTACTTC
>TRBV19|TRBD1|TRBJ1-2|.
CASTKQGAGGYTF
TGTGCCAGTACTAAACAGGGGGCCGGTGGCTACACCTTC
>TRBV2|.|TRBJ2-7|.
CASRVDSSYEQYF
TGTGCCAGCAGAGTGGACAGCTCCTACGAGCAGTACTTC
>TRBV7-2|TRBD2|TRBJ2-3|.
CASSPAGGGVDTQYF
TGTGCCAGCAGCCCCGCTGGCGGGGGTGTAGATACGCAGTATTTT
>TRBV29-1|.|TRBJ2-1|.
CSGLIDREQFF
TGCAGCGGCTTAATAGACAGGGAGCAGTTCTTC
>TRBV10-3|TRBD1|TRBJ2-7|.
CAISGQGTYEQYF
TGTGCCATCAGCGGACAGGGCACATACGAGCAGTACTTC
>TRBV9|.|TRBJ2-2|.
CASSVGDLTGELFF
TGTGCCAGCAGCGTAGGGGACTTAACAGGGGAGCTGTTTTTT